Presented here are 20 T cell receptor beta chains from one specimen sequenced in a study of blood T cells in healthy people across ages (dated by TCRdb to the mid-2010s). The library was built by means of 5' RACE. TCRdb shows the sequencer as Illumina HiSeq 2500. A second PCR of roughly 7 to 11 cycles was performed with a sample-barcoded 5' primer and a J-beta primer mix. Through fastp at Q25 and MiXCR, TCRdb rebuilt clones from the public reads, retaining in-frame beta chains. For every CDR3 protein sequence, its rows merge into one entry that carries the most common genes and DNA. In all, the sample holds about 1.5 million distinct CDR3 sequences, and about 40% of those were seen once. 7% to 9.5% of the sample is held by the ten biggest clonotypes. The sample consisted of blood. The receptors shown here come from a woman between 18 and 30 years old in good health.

This CDR3 reads CASSSLAGGPTEQFF. CDR3 DNA: TGTGCCAGCAGCTCGCTAGCGGGGGGGCCTACTGAGCAGTTCTTC. The rearrangement uses TRBV11-2 and TRBJ2-1; 12 bases align to TRBD2. V lost 4 bases and J lost 9; bases outside the gene matches: 7. The CDR3 runs 15 residues. Looked up from germline, CDR1 is SGHAT and CDR2 is FQNNGV.

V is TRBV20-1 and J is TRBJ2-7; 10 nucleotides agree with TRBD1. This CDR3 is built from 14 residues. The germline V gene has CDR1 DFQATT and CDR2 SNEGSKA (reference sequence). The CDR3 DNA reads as TGCAGCACAGGGTCGCGACAGGGGGCGAACGAGCAGTACTTC. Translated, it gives CSTGSRQGANEQYF.

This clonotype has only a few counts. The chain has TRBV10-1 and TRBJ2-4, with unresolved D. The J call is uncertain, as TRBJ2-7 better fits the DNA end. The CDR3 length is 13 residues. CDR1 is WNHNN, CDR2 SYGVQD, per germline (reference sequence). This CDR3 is CASSEYPFSEQYF. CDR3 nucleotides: TGCGCCAGCAGTGAGTACCCTTTTAGCGAGCAGTACTTC.

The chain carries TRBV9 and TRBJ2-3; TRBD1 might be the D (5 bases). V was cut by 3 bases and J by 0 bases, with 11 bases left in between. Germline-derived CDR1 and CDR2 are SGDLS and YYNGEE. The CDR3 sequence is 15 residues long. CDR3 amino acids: CASSATASSTDTQYF. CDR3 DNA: TGTGCCAGCAGCGCGACAGCATCCAGCACAGATACGCAGTATTTT.

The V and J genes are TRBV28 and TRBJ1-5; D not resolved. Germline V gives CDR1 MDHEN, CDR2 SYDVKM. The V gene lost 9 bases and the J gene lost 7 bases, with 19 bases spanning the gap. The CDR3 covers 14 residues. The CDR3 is CASRASLKGQPQHF. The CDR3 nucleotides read TGTGCCAGTAGGGCCTCTCTCAAGGGCCAGCCCCAGCATTTT.

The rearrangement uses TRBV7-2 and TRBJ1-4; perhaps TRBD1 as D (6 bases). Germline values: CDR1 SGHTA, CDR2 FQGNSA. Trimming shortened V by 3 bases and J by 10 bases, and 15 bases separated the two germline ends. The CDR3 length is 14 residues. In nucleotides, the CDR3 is TGTGCCAGCAGCTTGAGGAGGGGGAGTGGAAAACTGTTTTTT. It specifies CASSLRRGSGKLFF.

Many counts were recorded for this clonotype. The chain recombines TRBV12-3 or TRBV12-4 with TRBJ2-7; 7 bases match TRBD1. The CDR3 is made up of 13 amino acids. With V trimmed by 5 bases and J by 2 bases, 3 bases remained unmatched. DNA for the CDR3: TGTGCCAGCAGTATCGGACAGGCCTACGAGCAGTACTTC. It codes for CASSIGQAYEQYF.

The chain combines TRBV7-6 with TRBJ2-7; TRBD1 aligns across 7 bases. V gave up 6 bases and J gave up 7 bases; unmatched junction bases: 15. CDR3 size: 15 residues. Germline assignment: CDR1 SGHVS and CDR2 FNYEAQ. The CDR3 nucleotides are TGTGCCAGCAGTCTACTTGTAGGGGGCTACAATGAGCAGTACTTC. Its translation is CASSLLVGGYNEQYF. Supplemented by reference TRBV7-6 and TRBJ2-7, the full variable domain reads GAGVSQSPRYKVTKRGQDVALRCDPISGHVSLYWYRQALGQGPEFLTYFNYEAQQDKSGLPNDRFSAERPEGSISTLTIQRTEQRDSAMYRCASSLLVGGYNEQYFGPGTRLTVT.

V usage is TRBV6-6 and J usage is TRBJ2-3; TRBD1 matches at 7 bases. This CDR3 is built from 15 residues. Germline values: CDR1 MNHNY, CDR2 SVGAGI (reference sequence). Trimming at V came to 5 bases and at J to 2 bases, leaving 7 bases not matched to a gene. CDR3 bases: TGTGCCAGCAGTAAGACAGGGTTTACCACAGATACGCAGTATTTT. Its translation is CASSKTGFTTDTQYF.

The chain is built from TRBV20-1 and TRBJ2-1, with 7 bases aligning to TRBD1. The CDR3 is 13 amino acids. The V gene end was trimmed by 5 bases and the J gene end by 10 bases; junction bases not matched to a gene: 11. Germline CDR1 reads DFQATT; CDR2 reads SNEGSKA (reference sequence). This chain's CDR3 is CSAGPYRGGEQFF. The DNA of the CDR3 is TGCAGTGCTGGGCCCTACAGGGGCGGCGAGCAGTTCTTC.

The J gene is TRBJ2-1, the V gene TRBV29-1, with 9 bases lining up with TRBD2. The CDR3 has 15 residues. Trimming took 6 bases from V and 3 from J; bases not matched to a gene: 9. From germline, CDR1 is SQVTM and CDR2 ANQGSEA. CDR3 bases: TGCAGCGTGCCCCGGCGGGGGGGCTTCTACAATGAGCAGTTCTTC. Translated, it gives CSVPRRGGFYNEQFF.

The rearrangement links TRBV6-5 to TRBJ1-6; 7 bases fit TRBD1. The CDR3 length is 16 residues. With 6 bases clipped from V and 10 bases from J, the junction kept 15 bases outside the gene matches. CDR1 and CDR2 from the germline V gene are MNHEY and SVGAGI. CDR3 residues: CASRRGGSGVFSPLHF. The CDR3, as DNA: TGTGCCAGCAGGCGAGGGGGCAGTGGGGTCTTCTCACCCCTCCACTTT.

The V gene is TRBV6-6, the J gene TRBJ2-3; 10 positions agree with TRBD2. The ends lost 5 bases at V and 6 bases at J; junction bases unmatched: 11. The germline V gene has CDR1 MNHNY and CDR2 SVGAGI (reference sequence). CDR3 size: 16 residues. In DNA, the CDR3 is TGTGCCAGCAGTCAACTAGCGGGGACACTGACCGATACGCAGTATTTT. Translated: CASSQLAGTLTDTQYF.

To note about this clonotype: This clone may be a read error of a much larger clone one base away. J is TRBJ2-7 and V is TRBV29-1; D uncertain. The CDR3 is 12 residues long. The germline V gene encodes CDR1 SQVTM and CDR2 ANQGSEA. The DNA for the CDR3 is TGCAGCGTTGGGGCAGATTACTACGAGCAGAACTTC. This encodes CSVGADYYEQNF.

CDR3 amino acids: CRGLAGDPDTQYF. The DNA for the CDR3 is TGCAGGGGACTAGCGGGTGACCCAGATACGCAGTATTTT. The chain uses TRBV20-1 and TRBJ2-3, with 12 bases aligning to TRBD2. CDR1 is DFQATT and CDR2 is SNEGSKA in the germline V gene (reference sequence). The CDR3 runs to 13 residues.

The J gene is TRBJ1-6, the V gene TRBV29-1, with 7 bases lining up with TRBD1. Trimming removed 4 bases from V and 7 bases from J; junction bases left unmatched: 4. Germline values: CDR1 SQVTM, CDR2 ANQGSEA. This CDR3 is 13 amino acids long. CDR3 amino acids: CSVAGGVNSPLHF. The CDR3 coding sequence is TGCAGCGTTGCAGGGGGGGTAAATTCACCCCTCCACTTT.

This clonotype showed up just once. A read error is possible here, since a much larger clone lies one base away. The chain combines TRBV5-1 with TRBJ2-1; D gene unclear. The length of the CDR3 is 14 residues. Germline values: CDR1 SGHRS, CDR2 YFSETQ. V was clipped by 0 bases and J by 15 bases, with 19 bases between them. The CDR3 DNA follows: TGCGCCAGCAGCTTGGAAGTGGGCCCCGGTGTGCGGTTCTTC. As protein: CASSLEVGPGVRFF.

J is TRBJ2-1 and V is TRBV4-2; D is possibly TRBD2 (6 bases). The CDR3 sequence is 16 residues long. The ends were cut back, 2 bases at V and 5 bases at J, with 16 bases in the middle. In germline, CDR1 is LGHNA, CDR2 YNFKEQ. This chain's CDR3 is CASSQYDGGVDNEQFF. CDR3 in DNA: TGTGCCAGCAGCCAATACGACGGAGGGGTGGACAATGAGCAGTTCTTC.

The CDR3 DNA follows: TGTGCCAGCAGCTTATACGGGGGGTACTACAATGAGCAGTATTTT. Its translation is CASSLYGGYYNEQYF. V is TRBV7-2 and J is TRBJ2-3; 7 bases map to TRBD2. CDR1 and CDR2 (germline): SGHTA, FQGNSA. The V segment lost 2 bases and the J segment 11 bases; nucleotides outside the gene matches: 13. The CDR3 contains 15 residues.

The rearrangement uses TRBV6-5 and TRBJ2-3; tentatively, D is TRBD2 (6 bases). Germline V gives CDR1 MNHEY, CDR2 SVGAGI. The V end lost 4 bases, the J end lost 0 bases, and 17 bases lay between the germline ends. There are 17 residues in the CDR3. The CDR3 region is CASSSLYTGTSTDTQYF. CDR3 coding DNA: TGTGCCAGCAGTTCCTTGTACACCGGGACTAGCACAGATACGCAGTATTTT.